A selection of T cell receptor beta chains follows, all from one sample in a study of blood T cell repertoires in COVID-19. TCRdb's copy holds only in-frame clones and misses some; the assay was immunoSEQ multiplex PCR. Of about 280,000 clones in the sample, 65% to 90% were seen once. Sequenced material: peripheral blood. The source of these receptors is a man aged 50 or older with active or convalescent COVID-19. Each CDR3 is given with its conserved first and last residue.

j_call v_call cdr3_aa
TRBJ1-2 TRBV5-4 CASSLQGFGDGYTF
TRBJ1-6 TRBV27 CASSFQFSPLHF
TRBJ1-6 TRBV28 CASAVGTPNSPLHF
TRBJ1-4 TRBV5-1 CASSPSATNEKLFF
TRBJ2-7 TRBV12-5 CASRGLAEEQYF
TRBJ2-1 TRBV11-2 CASSLGAGGARQFF
TRBJ2-1 TRBV11-2 CASSLLPRVQSEQFF
TRBJ2-7 TRBV30 CAWKDPGTSVNHEQYF
TRBJ2-7 TRBV9 CASSVGASGAYEQYF
TRBJ1-1 TRBV4-2 CASSQDRGAGNTEAFF
TRBJ2-5 TRBV4-1 CASSHPGTSGGEAQYF
TRBJ1-5 TRBV28 CASSLEGRYQPQHF
TRBJ2-7 TRBV12-3/TRBV12-4 CASSPGQSPEQYF
TRBJ2-7 TRBV7-9 CASSFNTYEQYF
TRBJ1-2 TRBV30 CAWKEDRAPWGYTF
TRBJ2-3 TRBV27 CASSLGWGGYTDTQYF
TRBJ2-7 TRBV27 CASSLRPDYEQYF
TRBJ1-3 TRBV5-1 CASSFYPGQTSSGNTIYF
TRBJ2-7 TRBV27 CASSRRHQYEQYF
TRBJ2-5 TRBV5-1 CASSLLSAGVEETQYF
TRBJ1-2 TRBV11-2 CASIRQGGGYTF
TRBJ2-5 TRBV10-3 CAISEFISGVGQETQYF
TRBJ2-2 TRBV6-1 CASSDLRRTGELFF
TRBJ2-1 TRBV3-1/TRBV3-2 CASSQHRDRDNEQFF
TRBJ1-1 TRBV7-2 CASSLGQTNMNTEAFF
TRBJ2-2 TRBV19 CASGAGGNTGELFF
TRBJ2-2 TRBV7-8 CASSLGPALTGELFF
TRBJ2-7 TRBV13 CASSSDRRSYEQYF
TRBJ1-4 TRBV30 CAWSSGQTAREKLFF
TRBJ2-2 TRBV2 CASREQGAGNGELFF
TRBJ1-3 TRBV3-1/TRBV3-2 CASSQDGGRGNTIYF
TRBJ2-7 TRBV21-1 CASRLKVGRVPYEQYF
TRBJ1-2 TRBV2 CASSLQGARRILNYGYTF
TRBJ1-2 TRBV19 CASSSRSTGLNYGYTF
TRBJ2-1 TRBV5-1 CASSLDVAGYNEQFF
TRBJ1-4 TRBV27 CASGKGQGAFRTEKLFF
TRBJ1-5 TRBV27 CASGRSNQPQHF
TRBJ1-3 TRBV18 CASSPPGSGNTIYF
TRBJ1-6 TRBV5-1 CASSATGTASNSPLHF
TRBJ2-1 TRBV20-1 CSAREYNEQFF
TRBJ2-1 TRBV5-1 CASSFLAQSSYNEQFF
TRBJ2-7 TRBV3-1/TRBV3-2 CASSQDRLREVPYEQYF
TRBJ2-2 TRBV9 CASSTSGLAGVVELFF
TRBJ1-1 TRBV9 CASSAGRGRETEAFF
TRBJ1-2 TRBV10-2 CASSAQGARYGYTF
TRBJ2-3 TRBV28 CASSLGTSTDTQYF
TRBJ2-1 TRBV10-3 CAIRTGTGENEQFF
TRBJ1-2 TRBV27 CASSQPDRGRYGYTF
TRBJ2-7 TRBV19 CASSMVAGSYEQYF